The source of this T cell receptor beta chain is a study of blood T cell repertoires in COVID-19. For the study at large: The analysed material was cDNA or gDNA that came from T cells, B-cell-depleted T cells, or PBMCs.

Clones were sequenced by immunoSEQ multiplex PCR, and TCRdb holds only the in-frame ones, with some missing. The table has roughly 280,000 clones, approximately 89% seen once. Grouping used clinical history reported by participants in a survey and questionnaire. A COVID-19 case had been met by exposed participants during the 2 weeks before study entry. The CDR3 runs to 15 residues. V lost 4 bases, J lost 0 bases, and 10 bases lay in between. From germline, CDR1 is SGHTA and CDR2 FQGNSA. Sequenced: PBMCs or T cells enriched from blood (not recorded which). This sequence joins TRBV7-2 and TRBJ1-3; D is perhaps TRBD1 (6 bases). The clonotype was recovered from a man aged 35-49 years who had been exposed to COVID-19. CDR3 sequence (DNA): TGTGCCAGCAGCTCACAGGGTAGCTCTGGAAACACCATATATTTT. This gives the protein CASSSQGSSGNTIYF.